This TCR beta chain came from a study of monozygotic twins with inflammatory bowel disease. Per sample, reverse transcription was split into eight reactions. UMIs bearing a 6-nucleotide sample barcode were added through template switching. Each CDR3 protein gets one entry in TCRdb, which reprocessed the 5' RACE reads and gives no DNA. This specimen shows 300,000 to 400,000 distinct CDR3 sequences; the ten leading clones hold roughly 2%. Germline V gives CDR1 DFQATT, CDR2 SNEGSKA (reference sequence). The CDR3 contains 15 residues. Notes on this clonotype: Its antigen is not identified.

Broader study findings: For IBD patients, clonotypes shared with others were fewer than for healthy twins, especially with disease activity. Patients received differing immunosuppressive treatments, which may have added variability to their repertoires.

This clonotype was sampled from a human donor with ulcerative colitis or Crohn's disease, or a healthy co-twin of an affected twin (not recorded which). The source material was blood. The chain recombines TRBV20-1 with TRBJ2-5; the D call from TCRdb, TRBD1, cannot be confirmed without DNA. CDR3 region: CSATPDGDLKETQYF.